This record covers a single T cell receptor (beta chain). Its matching antigen is unknown. This entry comes from a study of beta chain features in type 1 diabetes. Sorting that relied on CD45RO/CCR7/CD25/CD127/CD95/CD27 yielded CD4+ naive, central memory, regulatory and stem cell-like memory cells. Broader study findings: Among patients, naive, central memory and Treg TCRB repertoires appeared more similar than among healthy donors. Shorter templates might be favored by PCR, and equally so in patients and in controls. Type 1 diabetes patients showed a moderate but significant shortening of TCRB CDR3s in all four CD4+ subsets.

The whole isolated RNA underwent reverse transcription, so sequencing captured expressed TCRB transcripts. The protocol was immunoSEQ multiplex PCR, while the TCRdb copy is restricted to in-frame clones and leaves out a portion. This table holds roughly 610,000 clones, around 15% found once. The length of the CDR3 is 15 residues. Trimming at V came to 4 bases and at J to 5 bases, leaving 8 bases not matched to a gene. Germline V gene sequence: CDR1 MNHEY, CDR2 SVGAGI. The sample taken for sequencing was naive CD4+ T cells from blood. The receptor was isolated from a man aged 18 to 29 in good health. The V and J genes are TRBV6-5 and TRBJ2-5; 9 bases agree with TRBD1. The DNA of the CDR3 is TGTGCCAGCAGTTCCCTTGGACAGGGGAGCGAGACCCAGTACTTC. Its translation is CASSSLGQGSETQYF.